This T cell receptor beta chain was obtained from a study of neurological immune-mediated disorders. Study-wide results and caveats: No sharing of CDR3 amino acid sequences was observed among expanded clones across subjects, suggesting private repertoires in all groups. One related-CDR3 cluster, identified by phylogenetic grouping, held the repertoires of 18 of 34 multiple sclerosis patients and was a possible signature. The multiple sclerosis repertoire cluster was not associated with any clinical or MRI feature, with the authors stating that larger cohorts are needed.

The team produced cDNA through 5'RACE using 10-nucleotide random UMIs. TCRdb ran MiXCR on the 5' RACE reads and lists one entry per CDR3 protein. Of roughly 100,000 distinct CDR3 sequences listed, under 4.5% were seen once; the top ten hold less than 3%. This clonotype was counted many times. Its antigen is not known. The CDR3 is 15 residues long. Germline V gives CDR1 SGDLS, CDR2 YYNGEE. V shed 3 bases and J 5 bases; nucleotides not matched to a gene: 8. This clonotype was obtained from a woman aged 45 to 65 with multiple sclerosis. J is TRBJ2-1 and V is TRBV9; 7 bases map to TRBD1. Sequencing was carried out using PBMCs. The CDR3 bases are TGTGCCAGCAGCGCCGGGACAGCGACTAACAATGAGCAGTTCTTC. As protein: CASSAGTATNNEQFF.